Listed below are T cell receptor beta chains from one sample, sequenced in a study of naive CD8 T cells in extremely preterm neonates. TCRdb's copy holds only in-frame clones and misses some; the assay was immunoSEQ multiplex PCR. This sample has under 6,000 clones; less than 99% occur once, and the top ten carry around 0.51%. The sequencing input was naive CD8+ T cells from blood. These receptors originate from a human donor in good health. CDR3s include the opening cysteine and the closing phenylalanine or tryptophan. Each record gives: J gene, clone size, V gene, D gene, CDR3 protein, CDR3 DNA. The D gene is left open where the match is weak. Clone size appears in some rows only: once, few, many, or a class for an expanded clone.

TRBJ2-1 | - | TRBV5-1 | - | CASCEVPYNEQFF | TGCGCCAGCTGCGAAGTACCTTACAATGAGCAGTTCTTC
TRBJ1-2 | - | TRBV11-2 | - | CASSLRGQGQPVYGYTF | TGTGCCAGCAGCTTACGTGGGCAGGGACAACCTGTCTATGGCTACACCTTC
TRBJ2-7 | - | TRBV4-1 | - | CASSQDPSGGRYF | TGCGCCAGCAGCCAAGACCCCTCGGGGGGCCGGTACTTC
TRBJ2-7 | - | TRBV5-1 | TRBD2 | CASSLLAGDEQYF | TGCGCCAGCAGCTTGTTAGCGGGGGACGAGCAGTACTTC
TRBJ2-2 | - | TRBV4-1 | - | CASSQRQWSGELFF | TGCGCCAGCAGCCAACGACAGTGGTCTGGGGAGCTGTTTTTT
TRBJ2-7 | - | TRBV7-2 | TRBD2 | CASSLGTSLSYEQYF | TGTGCCAGCAGCTTAGGGACTAGCCTCTCCTACGAGCAGTACTTC
TRBJ1-1 | - | TRBV6-5 | TRBD1 | CASSQSYGQDTEAFF | TGTGCCAGCAGTCAATCGTACGGACAGGACACTGAAGCTTTCTTT
TRBJ2-7 | - | TRBV9 | - | CASSVGAEAYEQYF | TGTGCCAGCAGCGTAGGGGCGGAGGCGTACGAGCAGTACTTC
TRBJ1-4 | - | TRBV5-6 | TRBD1 | CASSFGTGGGKLFF | TGTGCCAGCAGCTTCGGGACAGGAGGCGGAAAACTGTTTTTT
TRBJ1-6 | - | TRBV19 | - | CASSIGSAPLHF | TGTGCCAGTAGTATAGGGAGCGCACCCCTCCACTTT
TRBJ2-3 | - | TRBV5-1 | - | CASSLARTPTTDTQYF | TGCGCCAGCAGCTTGGCCAGGACTCCCACCACAGATACGCAGTATTTT
TRBJ2-1 | - | TRBV10-3 | TRBD1 | CAITSERVGTGGYNEQFF | TGTGCCATCACCTCTGAAAGGGTCGGGACAGGGGGTTACAATGAGCAGTTCTTC
TRBJ2-2 | - | TRBV21-1 | - | CASSPGCSKLTGELFF | TGTGCCAGCAGCCCGGGGTGTAGTAAACTCACCGGGGAGCTGTTTTTT
TRBJ2-7 | once | TRBV7-9 | - | CASSQPGTLSGEQYF | TGTGCCAGCAGCCAACCCGGGACATTGAGTGGCGAGCAGTACTTC
TRBJ1-5 | - | TRBV19 | TRBD1 | CASSADRVGQPQHF | TGTGCCAGTAGTGCTGACAGGGTGGGGCAGCCCCAGCATTTT
TRBJ1-4 | - | TRBV19 | TRBD1 | CASSRDRATNEKLFF | TGTGCCAGTAGCAGAGACAGGGCAACTAATGAAAAACTGTTTTTT
TRBJ2-5 | - | TRBV11-3 | TRBD2 | CASSPGLAGVPETQYF | TGTGCCAGCAGCCCAGGTCTAGCGGGAGTCCCGGAGACCCAGTACTTC
TRBJ2-5 | - | TRBV29-1 | - | CSAFSETQYF | TGCAGCGCCTTCTCAGAGACCCAGTACTTC
TRBJ2-7 | - | TRBV6-1 | - | CASSGRGLSYEQYF | TGTGCCAGCAGTGGTCGGGGATTATCCTACGAGCAGTACTTC
TRBJ2-4 | - | TRBV12-5 | - | CASGLNGGMAKNIQYF | TGTGCTAGTGGTTTGAATGGGGGGATGGCCAAAAACATTCAGTACTTC
TRBJ2-2 | - | TRBV28 | - | CASSPTGGKNTGELFF | TGTGCCAGCAGTCCGACAGGTGGAAAGAACACCGGGGAGCTGTTTTTT
TRBJ1-1 | - | TRBV27 | TRBD1 | CASSLGTGASTEAFF | TGTGCCAGCAGTCTCGGGACAGGGGCTAGCACTGAAGCTTTCTTT
TRBJ1-1 | - | TRBV4-1 | - | CASSLTGDSANTEAFF | TGCGCCAGCAGCCTCACAGGAGATTCCGCGAACACTGAAGCTTTCTTT
TRBJ2-1 | - | TRBV5-1 | TRBD2 | CASIAGGNEQFF | TGCGCCAGCATTGCGGGAGGCAATGAGCAGTTCTTC
TRBJ2-7 | - | TRBV11-3 | TRBD1 | CASSLEEGTGPSRRLREQYF | TGTGCCAGCAGCTTAGAGGAGGGGACAGGCCCTTCTCGGCGACTACGCGAGCAGTACTTC
TRBJ2-7 | - | TRBV7-6 | TRBD2 | CASSFGTRISSVSYEQYF | TGTGCCAGCAGCTTTGGGACTAGAATCTCATCAGTGTCCTACGAGCAGTACTTC
TRBJ1-6 | - | TRBV7-6 | - | CASSLAPRQTMNSPLHF | TGTGCCAGCAGCTTAGCGCCCCGACAGACGATGAATTCACCCCTCCACTTT
TRBJ2-3 | - | TRBV9 | TRBD2 | CASSVGGAGGTDTQYF | TGTGCCAGCAGCGTAGGAGGAGCGGGAGGAACAGATACGCAGTATTTT
TRBJ1-2 | - | TRBV28 | - | CASSPGQNPGYGYTF | TGTGCCAGCAGTCCCGGACAGAATCCAGGGTATGGCTACACCTTC
TRBJ2-5 | - | TRBV4-1 | TRBD1 | CASSQGQGSGETQYF | TGCGCCAGCAGCCAAGGACAGGGATCGGGGGAGACCCAGTACTTC
TRBJ2-7 | - | TRBV9 | TRBD2 | CASSVGGGNGYEQYF | TGTGCCAGCAGCGTAGGGGGGGGGAACGGCTACGAGCAGTACTTC
TRBJ2-7 | - | TRBV11-3 | TRBD1 | CASSPRQGAYEQYF | TGTGCCAGCAGCCCCCGACAGGGAGCCTACGAGCAGTACTTC
TRBJ2-7 | - | TRBV18 | TRBD1 | CASSPFGQERDEQYF | TGTGCCAGCTCACCGTTCGGACAGGAGCGCGACGAGCAGTACTTC
TRBJ2-7 | once | TRBV7-9 | - | CASRPEGPRDEQYF | TGTGCCAGCCGCCCCGAGGGTCCTCGGGACGAGCAGTACTTC
TRBJ2-2 | - | TRBV12-2 | - | CASRPYRTGGTGELFF | TGTGCAAGTCGACCTTATCGGACGGGGGGCACCGGGGAGCTGTTTTTT